The clone carrying this T cell receptor (beta chain) has only one observation. The antigen is undetermined. The data were taken from a study of OX40 agonist ivuxolimab in advanced cancers. Clones were read by immunoSEQ multiplex PCR, and TCRdb kept only the in-frame ones, dropping some. The sample consists of about 90,000 clones, around 91% of them appearing once. Study results and limitations: The authors did not determine the antigen specificity of the expanded peripheral T cells. Expanded clones belonging to CD8+ T cells outnumbered, on average, those of CD4+.

The sample consisted of CD4+ or CD8+ T cells sorted from blood, taken in a trial of the OX40 agonist ivuxolimab. The receptor comes from an adult with an advanced solid tumor such as melanoma, head and neck, liver or kidney cancer.

The CDR3 sequence: CASSLGDRDPSYEQYF. CDR3 coding DNA: TGTGCCAGCAGCTTAGGCGACCGGGACCCCTCCTACGAGCAGTACTTC. V gene TRBV13 combines with J gene TRBJ2-7; perhaps D is TRBD1 or TRBD2 (5 bases each). This CDR3 has 16 residues. Per the germline V gene, CDR1 is PRHDT and CDR2 is FYEKMQ (reference sequence). V was clipped by 0 bases and J by 0 bases, with 12 bases between them.